This entry lists 11 T cell receptor beta chains sequenced from one sample in a study of identical twins. Each CDR3 protein gets one entry after TCRdb re-called the 5' RACE reads with MiXCR. The sample includes 200,000 to 300,000 distinct CDR3 sequences, approximately 6.8% of them seen just once. These records were also assigned to another study, of yellow fever vaccine responses in identical twins.

Material for sequencing was CD8+ T cells sorted from blood. The receptors were sampled from a woman in her late teens or twenties in good health.

This clonotype was found many times. V is TRBV15 and J is TRBJ1-1; D is undetermined. The CDR3 covers 16 residues. Trimming pared 0 bases from V and 0 bases from J, leaving 11 bases between. CDR1 is LNHNV and CDR2 is YYDKDF in the germline V gene (reference sequence). CDR3 in DNA: TGTGCCACCAGCAGAGACTCCCCTGGTATGAACACTGAAGCTTTCTTT. Encoded protein: CATSRDSPGMNTEAFF.

Ten or more counts support this clonotype. The gene calls are TRBV9 and TRBJ2-3; D not resolved. The V gene lost 0 bases and the J gene lost 2 bases, with 7 bases spanning the gap. Germline lookup yields CDR1 SGDLS and CDR2 YYNGEE. There are 14 residues in the CDR3. In DNA, the CDR3 is TGTGCCAGCAGCGTAGCAGTTATCACAGATACGCAGTATTTT. Translating gives CASSVAVITDTQYF.

Many counts were recorded for this clonotype. The rearrangement joins TRBV28 to TRBJ2-7, with 7 bases identical to TRBD1. The CDR3 runs 15 residues. After removal of 6 bases from V and 1 base from J, the junction contained 9 bases not matched to a gene. Germline V gene lookup returns CDR1 MDHEN and CDR2 SYDVKM. CDR3 DNA: TGTGCCAGCAGGACCGGGACAGTCTCATCCTACGAGCAGTACTTC. This codes for CASRTGTVSSYEQYF. The variable domain in full, completed from reference TRBV28 and TRBJ2-7, reads DVKVTQSSRYLVKRTGEKVFLECVQDMDHENMFWYRQDPGLGLRLIYFSYDVKMKEKGDIPEGYSVSREKKERFSLILESASTNQTSMYLCASRTGTVSSYEQYFGPGTRLTVT.

DNA for the CDR3: TGTGCCATCGGGACAGGGGGCGACTCTAACTATGGCTACACCTTC. Residues: CAIGTGGDSNYGYTF. V usage is TRBV10-3 and J usage is TRBJ1-2; 12 bases agree with TRBD1. CDR1 is ENHRY and CDR2 is SYGVKD in the germline V gene. V shed 8 bases, J shed 0 bases, and the junction held 4 bases outside the gene matches. There are 15 residues in the CDR3.

This clonotype was detected a few times. The chain has TRBV29-1 and TRBJ2-3; D is uncertain. CDR3 size: 17 residues. V was clipped by 0 bases and J by 0 bases, with 16 bases between them. CDR1 and CDR2 (germline): SQVTM, ANQGSEA. The CDR3 is CSVEDQRVDTSTDTQYF. In DNA form, the CDR3 reads TGCAGCGTTGAAGATCAAAGAGTCGACACTAGCACAGATACGCAGTATTTT.

CDR3 coding DNA: TGTGCCAGCAGCTTCACCACTGAGAACTATGGCTACACCTTC. This sequence encodes CASSFTTENYGYTF. V and J are TRBV7-9 and TRBJ1-2; D is uncertain. There are 14 residues in the CDR3. Germline assignment: CDR1 SEHNR and CDR2 FQNEAQ (reference sequence). Trimming stripped 3 bases from V and 2 bases from J, with 10 bases between.

V and J are TRBV10-3 and TRBJ2-7; D uncertain. Trimming cost V 4 bases and J 0 bases, with 7 bases left between them. The CDR3 consists of 13 residues. Germline lookup yields CDR1 ENHRY and CDR2 SYGVKD. The chain's CDR3 is CAISGVSSYEQYV. The DNA of the CDR3 is TGTGCCATCAGTGGGGTTAGCTCCTACGAGCAGTACGTC.

The J gene is TRBJ2-1, the V gene TRBV7-6; tentative D call: TRBD2 (6 bases). V was clipped by 0 bases and J by 13 bases, with 10 bases between them. Germline CDR1 is SGHVS and CDR2 is FNYEAQ. CDR3 length equals 12 residues. The CDR3 DNA reads TGTGCCAGCAGCTTAGCCGGGACTTCTCAGTTCTTC. Amino acids: CASSLAGTSQFF. Full variable domain (rest looked up from reference TRBV7-6 and TRBJ2-1): GAGVSQSPRYKVTKRGQDVALRCDPISGHVSLYWYRQALGQGPEFLTYFNYEAQQDKSGLPNDRFSAERPEGSISTLTIQRTEQRDSAMYRCASSLAGTSQFFGPGTRLTVL.

This clonotype occurred many times. The chain joins TRBV7-6 to TRBJ2-7; no reliable D call. The CDR3 is 13 residues long. The V end lost 1 base, the J end lost 3 bases, and 7 bases lay between the germline ends. Germline loops: CDR1 SGHVS, CDR2 FNYEAQ. The CDR3 DNA reads as TGTGCCAGCAGCTTAGAGACTTACTACGAGCAGTACTTC. Its protein is CASSLETYYEQYF.

V is TRBV12-3 or TRBV12-4 and J is TRBJ2-7; D is unclear. Trimming stripped 6 bases from V and 2 bases from J, with 11 bases between. The CDR3 consists of 13 residues. CDR3 amino acids: CASSPGPAYEQYV. The CDR3 DNA follows: TGTGCCAGCAGCCCCGGGCCCGCCTACGAGCAGTACGTC.

This clonotype was observed a few times. V and J are TRBV4-1 and TRBJ2-7; tentatively, D is TRBD1 or TRBD2 (6 bases each). Germline V gene sequence: CDR1 MGHRA, CDR2 YSYEKL. The V gene lost 3 bases and the J gene lost 1 base, with 13 bases spanning the gap. CDR3 length: 15 amino acids. The DNA of the CDR3 is TGCGCCAGCAGCCACCTCACGGGGGCTTCCTACGAGCAGTACGTC. This gives the protein CASSHLTGASYEQYV.